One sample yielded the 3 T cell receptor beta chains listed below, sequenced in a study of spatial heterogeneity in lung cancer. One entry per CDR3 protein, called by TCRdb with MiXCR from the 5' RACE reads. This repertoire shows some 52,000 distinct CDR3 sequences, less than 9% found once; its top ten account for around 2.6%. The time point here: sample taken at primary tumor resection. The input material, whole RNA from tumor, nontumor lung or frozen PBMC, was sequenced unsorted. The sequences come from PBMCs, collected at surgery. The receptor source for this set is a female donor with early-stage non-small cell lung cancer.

For the CDR3, the DNA is TGCAGCGTTGAGATTGTAAACCGCGGGGGCTACACCTTC. Translated, it gives CSVEIVNRGGYTF. J is TRBJ1-2 and V is TRBV29-1; D call uncertain. The CDR3 sequence is 13 residues long. Trimming took 3 bases from V and 8 from J, leaving 16 bases between them. The V gene's germline CDR1 is SQVTM and CDR2 ANQGSEA.

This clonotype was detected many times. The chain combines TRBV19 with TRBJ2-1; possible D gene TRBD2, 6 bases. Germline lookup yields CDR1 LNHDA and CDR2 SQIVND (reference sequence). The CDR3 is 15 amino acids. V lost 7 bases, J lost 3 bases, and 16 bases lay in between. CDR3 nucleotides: TGTGCCAGTAAAACTTCGAGCGGGTACTACAATGAGCAGTTCTTC. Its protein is CASKTSSGYYNEQFF.

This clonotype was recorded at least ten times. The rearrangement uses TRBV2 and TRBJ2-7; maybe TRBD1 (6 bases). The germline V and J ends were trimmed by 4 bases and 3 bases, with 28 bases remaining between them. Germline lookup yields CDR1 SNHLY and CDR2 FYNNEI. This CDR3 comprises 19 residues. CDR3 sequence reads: CASSVGSTGTRKIGYEQYF. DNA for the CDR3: TGTGCCAGCAGTGTTGGATCTACCGGGACACGGAAAATAGGCTACGAGCAGTACTTC.